Below, one T cell receptor (beta chain) is given with its context. The target antigen is unknown. The sample originates from a study of T cell repertoires in cytomegalovirus infection. From germline, CDR1 is SQVTM and CDR2 ANQGSEA. This CDR3 has 13 amino acids. Trimming pared 2 bases from V and 0 bases from J, leaving 6 bases between. Broader study findings: Public TCR beta family frequency separated CMV-and-HLA carriers, including in an independent cohort.

One entry per CDR3 protein, called by TCRdb with MiXCR from the reads. The sample has 700,000 to 900,000 distinct CDR3 sequences, 25% to 30% seen once; the top ten hold about an eighth. The clonotype originates from a human donor in good health (CMV status not recorded). Some clones in this sample may be carry-over from other donors' samples. The rearrangement links TRBV29-1 to TRBJ2-3; D not certain. The sample in question was cultured CD8+ T cells from PBMCs, obtained from culture after CMV antigen stimulation. The chain's CDR3 is CSVESRSTDTQYF. CDR3 in DNA: TGCAGCGTTGAAAGCAGGAGCACAGATACGCAGTATTTT.